The present entry profiles one T cell receptor (beta chain) with its context. It lacks a known antigen. No base quality values were provided; no much bigger clone lies one nucleotide off. These data come from a study of shared clonotypes between healthy human individuals (dated by TCRdb to the early 2020s). Regarding the study in general: A couple of women and three men aged 18 to 49 years were included in the cohort. Between about 0.8 and 8.9 billion PBMCs per donor were obtained by leukapheresis. Libraries were prepared and TCR repertoires were sequenced by different laboratories using diverse techniques, in order to increase sequencing depth and limit assay-specific biases. Blood TCR repertoires of about 5 healthy adults were deeply sequenced to estimate repertoire size and the extent of clonotype sharing between individuals. For each donor, CD4 naive and CD4 memory were each run on three plates, CD8 naive on two plates, and CD8 memory on one plate. Paper-wide results and their limitations: Higher generation probabilities were observed for clonotypes shared by all four sorted-subset donors than for non-shared clonotypes. Incomplete sequencing was indicated by rarefaction of sorted-subset datasets, despite the large sequencing depth. Sampling was restricted to blood, and TCR repertoires in tissue are likely to differ from TCR repertoires in blood. Estimated clonotype richness was generally larger for naive than for memory subsets. Because the study included a small number of donors, the genetic and exposure-history diversity represented was limited. Based on pairwise subsampling, the degree of clonotype sharing among donors was expected to be affected by sequencing depth. When several donors were compared, the shared fraction of clonotypes was about 5% for naive CD4, about 4% for naive CD8, more than 2% for memory CD4, and 0.4% for memory CD8.

TCR CDR3 regions were amplified from genomic DNA by multiplex PCR using the deep immunoSEQ assay. Genomic DNA extracted from each cell subset was distributed evenly over all wells of several immunoSEQ 96-well plates, and each plate served as one replicate. For sorted subsets, approximately 0.2 ug of genomic DNA, equivalent to tens of thousands of T cell genomes, went into each replicate PCR. Purified libraries were quantified with a Qubit 3.0 fluorometer, sized on a Bioanalyzer 2100, and re-quantified with the KAPA Library Quantification kit. Every immunoSEQ 96-well plate was sequenced on a dedicated single-read 150-cycle Illumina NextSeq 550 flow cell. On the study's bioinformatics: Because the immunoSEQ output included only junctional sequences and no quality scores, the filtering could not be the same as the filtering used for full-length reads. To assign V/J genes and CDR3, sequences were annotated using PyIR, a Python wrapper for IgBLAST v1.9, with IMGT germline references. Reads were filtered out if the reads had weak V/J assignments (E-value above 1e-6), no CDR3, stop codons, out-of-frame junctions, or ambiguous translated residues. V3J clonotypes were defined as sequences sharing an identical inferred V gene, J gene, and CDR3 amino acid sequence. Percentage overlap between repertoires was computed as shared unique clonotypes divided by the size of the smaller repertoire. Three approaches were used to assess repertoire richness: RTK rarefaction, the Chao1 estimator, and Recon v2.1 estimates of unobserved clonotypes. For all TCRbeta clonotypes obtained by the gDNA method from a handful of donors, generation probabilities were computed with OLGA. Held by TCRdb, this immuneACCESS table contains in-frame sequences only and omits some clones. Under half of the omission traces to an unresolved V gene where checked; the cause of the rest is unknown. The V and J calls and clone size were taken over from that table, and D and trimming were inferred from the DNA. The sample includes some 1 million clones, with about 70% observed a single time. Of the sample, 1.5% is held by the ten largest clones.

The germline V gene specifies MGHRA as CDR1 and YSYEKL as CDR2. Between the V and J ends, shortened by 3 bases and 7 bases respectively, the junction contains 19 bases. The CDR3 goes from the cysteine to the phenylalanine over 16 residues. The CDR3 DNA has 48 bases and is translated from base 1. Healthy HIV-negative adults with no recently reported acute infections or vaccinations were included as donors. Only Caucasian adults living in Nashville, Tennessee, USA were represented among the donors. Magnetic negative selection was used to enrich CD4+ T cells, after which naive cells were positively selected on CD45RA and the negative fraction became the memory subset. Blood was obtained by leukapheresis, after which PBMCs were separated by Ficoll-Histopaque density gradient centrifugation and cryopreserved in liquid nitrogen vapor phase. Analytical flow cytometry was used to check the purity and quantity of every magnetically sorted T cell population. Genomic DNA was isolated from every sorted fraction and measured by UV absorbance on a Nanodrop 2000c.

Sequencing input: memory CD4+ T cells sorted from blood. In the paper's terms, the cell subset or site label means: CD45RA-negative fraction. This receptor chain uses TRBV4-1 and TRBJ2-1, with the D gene uncertain. This TCR derives from a man aged 18 to 30 in good health. The CDR3 reads as follows: CASSQTSWYMENEQFF. The bases read TGCGCCAGCAGCCAGACCTCCTGGTATATGGAGAATGAGCAGTTCTTC.